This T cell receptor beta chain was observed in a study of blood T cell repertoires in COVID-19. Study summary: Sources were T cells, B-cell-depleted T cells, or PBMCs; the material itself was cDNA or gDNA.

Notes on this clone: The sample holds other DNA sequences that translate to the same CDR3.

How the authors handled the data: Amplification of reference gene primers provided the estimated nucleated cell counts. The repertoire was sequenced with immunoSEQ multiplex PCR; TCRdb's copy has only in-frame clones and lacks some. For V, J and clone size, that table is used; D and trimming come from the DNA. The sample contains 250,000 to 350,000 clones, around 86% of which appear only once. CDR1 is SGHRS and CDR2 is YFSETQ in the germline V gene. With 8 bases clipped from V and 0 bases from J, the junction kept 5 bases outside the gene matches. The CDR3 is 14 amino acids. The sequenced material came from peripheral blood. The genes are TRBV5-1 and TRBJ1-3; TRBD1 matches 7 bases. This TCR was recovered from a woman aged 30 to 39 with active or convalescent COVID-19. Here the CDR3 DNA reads TGCGCCAGTTCACAGGGGCTCTCTGGAAACACCATATATTTT. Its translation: CASSQGLSGNTIYF.